This T cell receptor beta chain stems from a study of blood T cell repertoires in COVID-19 (dated by TCRdb to 2020 to 2022). At the level of the whole study: Samples from collaborators originated in the United States, Italy and Spain and spanned both the acute and convalescent phases of COVID-19. The prospective study material was composed of cDNA or gDNA derived from T cells, B-cell-depleted T cells, or PBMCs. Subjects who had been exposed to COVID-19, were actively infected with it, or had recovered from it provided the deeply sampled blood TCRbeta repertoires that made up the dataset. A freely available public database, intended as a resource for researchers studying the immune response to SARS-CoV-2, is where the repertoires were released. The samples were drawn from the first 160 participants of the ongoing ImmuneRACE study and from some 1,300 subjects provided by 6 global collaborators. Nearly every sample came with metadata listing a de-identified subject ID, COVID-19 status, age in years and sex. HLA class I and class II types, where available, came from metadata supplied by the sample provider rather than from assay-based typing. General findings and caveats noted by the study authors: The quantity of clinical and demographic metadata differed by source and by participant and was supplied without curation.

Note on this clone: Its cognate antigen has yet to be identified. Base qualities were left out, and no much larger clone turns up one base away.

Whole blood was collected in K2EDTA tubes by collaborating institutions according to the institutions' own protocols. For TCRbeta analysis, collaborator samples were shipped as frozen whole blood, as isolated PBMCs, or as DNA extracted from either sample type. At the junction V is shortened by 6 bases and J by 0 bases; bases outside the gene matches: 9. The CDR3 runs 18 residues from the cysteine to the phenylalanine. Just the 54-base CDR3 DNA is kept, in frame starting at base 1. CDR1 and CDR2 (LNHDA, SQIVND) derive from the germline V gene (reference sequence). TCRbeta CDR3 regions were amplified from genomic DNA by means of the immunoSEQ Assay, a bias-controlled multiplex PCR. The study's processing was this. Within the assay, amplification of reference gene primers was used to estimate how many nucleated cells each sample contained. To quantify the absolute abundance of each unique TCRbeta CDR3 rearrangement, sequence reads were collapsed and filtered. For each sample, productive Simpson clonality was calculated by taking the square root of Simpson's diversity index across productive rearrangements. TCRdb carries this immuneACCESS record with in-frame sequences only. Its versions omit some clonotypes, under half of them owing to an unresolved V gene in the studies checked, with the rest unexplained. V and J calls and clone size are as listed in that table; D and trimming were resolved from the DNA. The sample data list 130,000 or so clones, and roughly 84% of these were observed just once. The ten largest clones take up roughly 15% of the sample.

The chain is made from TRBV19 and TRBJ1-4; 11 middle bases align to TRBD1. This receptor was identified in an elderly woman with acute or convalescent COVID-19. Specimen: peripheral blood. The nucleotide sequence reads TGTGCCAGTAGCAACCGGGACAGGGGGAGGGCAACTAATGAAAAACTGTTTTTT. The encoded protein is CASSNRDRGRATNEKLFF.